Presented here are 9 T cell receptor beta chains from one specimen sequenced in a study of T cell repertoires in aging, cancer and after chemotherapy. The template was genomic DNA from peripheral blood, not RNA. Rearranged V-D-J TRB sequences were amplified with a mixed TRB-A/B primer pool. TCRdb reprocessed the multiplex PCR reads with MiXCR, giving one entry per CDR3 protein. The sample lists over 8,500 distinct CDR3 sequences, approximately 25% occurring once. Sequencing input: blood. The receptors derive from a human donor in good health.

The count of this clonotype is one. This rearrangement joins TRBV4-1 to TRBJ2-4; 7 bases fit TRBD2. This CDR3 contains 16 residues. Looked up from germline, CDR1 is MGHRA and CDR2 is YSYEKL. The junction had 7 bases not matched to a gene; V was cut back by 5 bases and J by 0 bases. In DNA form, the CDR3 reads TGCGCCAGCAGCGGGCGGGAGTTGTTAGCCAAAAACATTCAGTACTTC. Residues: CASSGRELLAKNIQYF.

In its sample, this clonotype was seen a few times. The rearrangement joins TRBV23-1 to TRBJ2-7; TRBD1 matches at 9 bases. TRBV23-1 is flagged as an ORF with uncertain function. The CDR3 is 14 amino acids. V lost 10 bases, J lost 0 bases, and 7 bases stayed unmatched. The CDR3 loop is CANTGDRASYEQYF. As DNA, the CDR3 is TGCGCCAACACGGGGGACAGGGCCTCCTACGAGCAGTACTTC.

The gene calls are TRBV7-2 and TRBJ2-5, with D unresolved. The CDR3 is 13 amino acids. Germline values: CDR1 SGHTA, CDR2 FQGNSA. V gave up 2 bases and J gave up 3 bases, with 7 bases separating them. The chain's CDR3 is CASSLPLEETQYF. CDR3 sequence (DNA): TGTGCCAGCAGCTTACCCTTAGAAGAGACCCAGTACTTC.

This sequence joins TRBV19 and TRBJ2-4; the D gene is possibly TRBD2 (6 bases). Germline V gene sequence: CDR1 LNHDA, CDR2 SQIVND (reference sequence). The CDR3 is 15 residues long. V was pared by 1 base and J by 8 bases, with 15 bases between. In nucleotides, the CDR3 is TGTGCCAGTAGTATAGGTCGGTATTCGGGAGACATTCAGTACTTC. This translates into CASSIGRYSGDIQYF.

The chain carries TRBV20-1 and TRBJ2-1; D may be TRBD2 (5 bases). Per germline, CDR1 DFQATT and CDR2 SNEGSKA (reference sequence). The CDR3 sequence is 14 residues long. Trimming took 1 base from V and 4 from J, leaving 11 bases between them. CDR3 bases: TGCAGTGCTAGAGGGTGTGGAGGTTACAATGAGCAGTTCTTC. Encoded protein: CSARGCGGYNEQFF.

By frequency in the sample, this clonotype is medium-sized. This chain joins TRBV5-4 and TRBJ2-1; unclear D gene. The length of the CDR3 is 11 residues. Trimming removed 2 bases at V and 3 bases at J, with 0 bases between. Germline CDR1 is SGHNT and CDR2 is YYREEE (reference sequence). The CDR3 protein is CASSFYNEQFF. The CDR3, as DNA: TGTGCCAGCAGCTTCTACAATGAGCAGTTCTTC.

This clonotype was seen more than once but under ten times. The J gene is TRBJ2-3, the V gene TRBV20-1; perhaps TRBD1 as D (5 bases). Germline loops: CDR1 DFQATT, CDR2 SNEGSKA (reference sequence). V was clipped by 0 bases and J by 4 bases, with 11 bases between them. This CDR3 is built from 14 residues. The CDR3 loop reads CSARDSGIADTQYF. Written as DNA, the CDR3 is TGCAGTGCTAGAGATTCAGGGATTGCAGATACGCAGTATTTT.

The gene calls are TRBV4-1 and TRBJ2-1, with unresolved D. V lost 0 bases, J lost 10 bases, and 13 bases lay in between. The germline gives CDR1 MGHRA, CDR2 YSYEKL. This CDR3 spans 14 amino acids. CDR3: CASSQEFLVREQFF. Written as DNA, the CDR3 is TGCGCCAGCAGCCAAGAGTTCCTAGTTCGGGAGCAGTTCTTC.

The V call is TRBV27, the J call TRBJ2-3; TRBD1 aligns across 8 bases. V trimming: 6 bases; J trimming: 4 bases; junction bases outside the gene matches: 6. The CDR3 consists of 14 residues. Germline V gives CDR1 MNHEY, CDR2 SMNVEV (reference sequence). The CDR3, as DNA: TGTGCCAGCAGCCGGCGGACAGGGTCAGATACGCAGTATTTT. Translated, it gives CASSRRTGSDTQYF.